This T cell receptor (beta chain) was recorded in a study of blood T cell repertoires in COVID-19. Study overall: PBMCs, B-cell-depleted T cells, or T cells were the source of the cDNA or gDNA that made up the material.

Per the study methods: Reference gene primer amplification yielded estimated nucleated cell counts. The assay was immunoSEQ multiplex PCR, and TCRdb's table has in-frame clones only and misses some. The V and J calls and clone size are taken from that table; D and trimming were inferred from the DNA. The sample records roughly 250,000 clones, 87% being singletons. The CDR3 is 14 residues long. CDR1 and CDR2 (germline): KGHSH, LQKENI. J was trimmed by 3 bases and V by 6 bases; bases with no gene match: 6. This receptor was obtained from a woman in her twenties or thirties with acute COVID-19. The rearrangement uses TRBV18 and TRBJ1-1; TRBD1 agrees at 8 bases. Sequencing was carried out using PBMCs or T cells enriched from blood (not recorded which). The CDR3 loop reads CASSGMTGDTEAFF. The CDR3, as DNA: TGTGCCAGCTCCGGCATGACAGGGGACACTGAAGCTTTCTTT. The whole variable domain, filled in from reference TRBV18 and TRBJ1-1, reads NAGVMQNPRHLVRRRGQEARLRCSPMKGHSHVYWYRQLPEEGLKFMVYLQKENIIDESGMPKERFSAEFPKEGPSILRIQQVVRGDSAAYFCASSGMTGDTEAFFGQGTRLTVV.